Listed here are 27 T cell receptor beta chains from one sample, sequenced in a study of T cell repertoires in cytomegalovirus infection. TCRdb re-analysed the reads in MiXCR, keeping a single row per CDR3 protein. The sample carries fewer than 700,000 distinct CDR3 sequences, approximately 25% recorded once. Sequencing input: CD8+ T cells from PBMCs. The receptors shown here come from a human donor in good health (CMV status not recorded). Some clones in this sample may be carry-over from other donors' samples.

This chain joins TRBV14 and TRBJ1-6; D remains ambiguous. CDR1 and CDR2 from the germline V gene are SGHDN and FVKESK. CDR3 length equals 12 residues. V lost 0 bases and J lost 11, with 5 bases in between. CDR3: CASSQDRAPLHF. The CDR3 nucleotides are TGTGCCAGCAGCCAAGATAGAGCACCCCTCCACTTT.

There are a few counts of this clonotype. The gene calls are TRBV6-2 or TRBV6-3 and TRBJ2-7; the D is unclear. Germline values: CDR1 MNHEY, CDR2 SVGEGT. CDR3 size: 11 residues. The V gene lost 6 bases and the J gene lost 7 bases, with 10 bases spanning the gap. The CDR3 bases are TGTGCCAGCAGCCGGCTAGGGGAGCAGTACGTC. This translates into CASSRLGEQYV.

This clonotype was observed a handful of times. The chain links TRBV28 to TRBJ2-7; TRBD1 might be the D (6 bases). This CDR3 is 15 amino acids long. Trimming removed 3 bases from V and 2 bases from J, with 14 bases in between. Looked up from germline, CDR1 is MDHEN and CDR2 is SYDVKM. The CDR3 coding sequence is TGTGCCAGCAGTTTTAACCCAGGGGATCCCTACGAGCAGTACTTC. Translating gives CASSFNPGDPYEQYF.

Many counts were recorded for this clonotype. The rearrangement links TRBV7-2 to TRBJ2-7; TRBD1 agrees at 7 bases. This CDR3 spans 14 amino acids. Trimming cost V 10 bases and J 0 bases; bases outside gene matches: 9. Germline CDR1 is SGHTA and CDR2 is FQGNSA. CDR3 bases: TGTGCCATCCTAACCTGGACAGGCTCCTACGAGCAGTACGTC. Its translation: CAILTWTGSYEQYV.

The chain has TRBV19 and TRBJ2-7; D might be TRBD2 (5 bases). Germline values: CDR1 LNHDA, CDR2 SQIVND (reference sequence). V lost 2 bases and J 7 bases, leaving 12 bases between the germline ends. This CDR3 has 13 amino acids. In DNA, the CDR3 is TGTGCCAGTAGTATAAGCATTGGCGGGGAGCAGTACGTC. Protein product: CASSISIGGEQYV.

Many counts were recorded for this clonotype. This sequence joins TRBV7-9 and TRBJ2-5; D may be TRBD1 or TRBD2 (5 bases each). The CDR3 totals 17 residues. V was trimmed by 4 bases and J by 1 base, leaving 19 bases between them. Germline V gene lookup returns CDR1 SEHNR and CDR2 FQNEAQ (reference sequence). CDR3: CASSYSGALGLQETQYF. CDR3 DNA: TGTGCCAGCAGCTACTCCGGGGCCTTGGGGCTCCAAGAGACCCAGTACTTC.

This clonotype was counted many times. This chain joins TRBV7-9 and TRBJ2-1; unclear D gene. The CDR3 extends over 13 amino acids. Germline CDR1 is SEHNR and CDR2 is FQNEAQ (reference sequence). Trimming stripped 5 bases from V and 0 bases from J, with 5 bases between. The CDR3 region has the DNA TGTGCCAGCAGCCAGAGCTCCTACAATGAGCAGTTCTTC. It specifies CASSQSSYNEQFF.

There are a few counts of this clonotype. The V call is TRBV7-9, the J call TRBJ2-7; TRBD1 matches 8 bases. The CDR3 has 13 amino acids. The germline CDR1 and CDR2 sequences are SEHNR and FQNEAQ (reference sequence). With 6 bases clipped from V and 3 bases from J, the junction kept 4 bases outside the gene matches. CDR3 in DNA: TGTGCCAGCAGGGACAGGGACGTCTACGAGCAGTACTTC. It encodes CASRDRDVYEQYF.

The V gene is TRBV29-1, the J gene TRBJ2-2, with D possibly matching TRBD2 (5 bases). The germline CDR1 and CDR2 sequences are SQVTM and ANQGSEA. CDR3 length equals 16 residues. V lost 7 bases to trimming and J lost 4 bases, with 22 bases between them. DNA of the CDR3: TGCAGCGCCTGGGCTGCGTACGCCCGGGGCACCGGGGAGCTGTTTTTT. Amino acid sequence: CSAWAAYARGTGELFF.

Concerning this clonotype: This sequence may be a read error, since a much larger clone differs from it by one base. CDR3 region: CASSLVTGYTF. The CDR3 bases are TGCGCCAGCAGCTTGGTCACTGGCTACACCTTC. The V gene is TRBV5-1, the J gene TRBJ1-2; no clear D gene. CDR1 and CDR2 from the germline V gene are SGHRS and YFSETQ. V was trimmed by 0 bases and J by 7 bases, leaving 4 bases between them. The CDR3 has 11 amino acids.

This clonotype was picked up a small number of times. As DNA, the CDR3 is TGCGCCAGCAGCTGGAGGTATCAGAGCAATCAGCCCCAGCATTTT. It is translated as CASSWRYQSNQPQHF. The chain employs TRBV4-1 and TRBJ1-5; D call uncertain. V lost 5 bases and J 1 base, leaving 12 bases between the germline ends. Germline CDR1 reads MGHRA; CDR2 reads YSYEKL. The CDR3 length is 15 residues.

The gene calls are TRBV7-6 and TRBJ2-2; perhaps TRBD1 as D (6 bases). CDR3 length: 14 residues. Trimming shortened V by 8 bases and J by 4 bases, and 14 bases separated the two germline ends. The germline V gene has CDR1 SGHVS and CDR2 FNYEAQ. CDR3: CASVRQGRTGELFF. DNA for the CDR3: TGTGCCAGCGTCCGGCAGGGGCGCACCGGGGAGCTGTTTTTT.

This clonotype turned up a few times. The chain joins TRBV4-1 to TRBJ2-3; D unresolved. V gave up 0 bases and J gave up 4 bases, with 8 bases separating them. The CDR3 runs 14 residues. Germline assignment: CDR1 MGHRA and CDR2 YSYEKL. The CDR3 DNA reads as TGCGCCAGCAGCCAAGAGCCCTTTGCAGATACGCAGTATTTT. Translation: CASSQEPFADTQYF.

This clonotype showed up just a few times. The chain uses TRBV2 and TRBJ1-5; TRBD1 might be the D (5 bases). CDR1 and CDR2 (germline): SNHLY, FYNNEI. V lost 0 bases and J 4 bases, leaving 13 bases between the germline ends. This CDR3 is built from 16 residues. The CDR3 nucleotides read TGTGCCAGCAGTGAAGCTTACAGGAAATTAAATCAGCCCCAGCATTTT. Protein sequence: CASSEAYRKLNQPQHF.

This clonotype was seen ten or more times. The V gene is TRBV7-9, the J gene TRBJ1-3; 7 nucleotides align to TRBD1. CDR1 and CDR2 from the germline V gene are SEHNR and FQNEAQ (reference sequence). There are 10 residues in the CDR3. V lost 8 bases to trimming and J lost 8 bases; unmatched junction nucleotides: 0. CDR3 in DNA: TGTGCCAGCGGGACAGACACCATATATTTT. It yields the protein CASGTDTIYF.

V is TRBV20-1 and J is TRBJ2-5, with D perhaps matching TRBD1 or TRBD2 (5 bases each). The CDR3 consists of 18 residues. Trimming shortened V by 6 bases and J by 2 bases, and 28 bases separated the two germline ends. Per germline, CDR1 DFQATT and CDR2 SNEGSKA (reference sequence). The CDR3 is CSAPDSVSPGRRQETQYF. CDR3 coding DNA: TGCAGTGCCCCCGATTCAGTTTCTCCGGGACGCCGTCAAGAGACCCAGTACTTC.

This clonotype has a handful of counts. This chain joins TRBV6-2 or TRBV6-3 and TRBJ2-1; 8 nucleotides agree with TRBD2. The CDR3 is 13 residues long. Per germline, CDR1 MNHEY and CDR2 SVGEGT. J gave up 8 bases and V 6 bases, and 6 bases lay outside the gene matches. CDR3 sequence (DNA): TGTGCCAGCAGCGCCGGGACTAGGGATGAGCAGTTCTTC. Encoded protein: CASSAGTRDEQFF.

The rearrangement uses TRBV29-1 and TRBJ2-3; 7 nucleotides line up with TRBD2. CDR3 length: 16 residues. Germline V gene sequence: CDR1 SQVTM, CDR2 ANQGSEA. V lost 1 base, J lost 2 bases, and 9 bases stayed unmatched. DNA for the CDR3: TGCAGCGTTGAAGGGGGGGGGATCTTCCCCACAGATACGCAGTATTTT. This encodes CSVEGGGIFPTDTQYF.

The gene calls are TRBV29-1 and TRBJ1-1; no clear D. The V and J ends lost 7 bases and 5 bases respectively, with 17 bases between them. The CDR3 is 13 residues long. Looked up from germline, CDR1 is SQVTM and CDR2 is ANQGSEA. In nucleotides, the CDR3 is TGCAGCGCCGCCCCGACGGGCTCGACTGAAGCTTTCTTT. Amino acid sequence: CSAAPTGSTEAFF. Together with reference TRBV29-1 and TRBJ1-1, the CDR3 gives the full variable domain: SAVISQKPSRDICQRGTSLTIQCQVDSQVTMMFWYRQQPGQSLTLIATANQGSEATYESGFVIDKFPISRPNLTFSTLTVSNMSPEDSSIYLCSAAPTGSTEAFFGQGTRLTVV.

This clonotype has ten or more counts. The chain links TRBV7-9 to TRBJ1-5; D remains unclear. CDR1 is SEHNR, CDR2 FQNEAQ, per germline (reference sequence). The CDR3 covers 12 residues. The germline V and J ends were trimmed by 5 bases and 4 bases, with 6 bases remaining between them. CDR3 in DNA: TGTGCCAGCAGCAAACAGAATCAGCCCCAGCATTTT. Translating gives CASSKQNQPQHF.

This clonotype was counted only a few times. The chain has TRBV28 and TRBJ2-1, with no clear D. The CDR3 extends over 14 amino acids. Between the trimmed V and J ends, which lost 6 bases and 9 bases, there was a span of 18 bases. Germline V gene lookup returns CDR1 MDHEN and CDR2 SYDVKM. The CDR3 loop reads CASRPWAAHGEQFF. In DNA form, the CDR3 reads TGTGCCAGCAGGCCGTGGGCAGCCCATGGTGAGCAGTTCTTC.

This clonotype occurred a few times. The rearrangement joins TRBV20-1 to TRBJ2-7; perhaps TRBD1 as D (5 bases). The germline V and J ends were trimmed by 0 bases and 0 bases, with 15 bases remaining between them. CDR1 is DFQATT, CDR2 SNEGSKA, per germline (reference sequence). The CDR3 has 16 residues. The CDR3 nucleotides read TGCAGTGCTAGAGATCGGGCAGGGCTCAGCTCCTACGAGCAGTACTTC. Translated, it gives CSARDRAGLSSYEQYF.

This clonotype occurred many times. CDR3 residues: CASSLKGTGVRPLHF. CDR3 sequence (DNA): TGTGCCAGCAGCTTAAAGGGGACAGGCGTTCGTCCCCTCCACTTT. The chain has TRBV7-8 and TRBJ1-6, with 8 bases fitting TRBD1. There are 15 residues in the CDR3. The V gene's germline CDR1 is SGHVS and CDR2 FQNEAQ. V lost 2 bases, J lost 13 bases, and 10 bases stayed unmatched.

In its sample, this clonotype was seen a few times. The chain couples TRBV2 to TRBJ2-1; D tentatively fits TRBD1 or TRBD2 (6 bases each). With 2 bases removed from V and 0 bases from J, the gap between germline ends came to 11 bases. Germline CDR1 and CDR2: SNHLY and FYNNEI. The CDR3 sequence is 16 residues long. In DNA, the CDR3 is TGTGCCAGCAGTGAACGGAGGGGGACCTCCTACAATGAGCAGTTCTTC. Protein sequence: CASSERRGTSYNEQFF.

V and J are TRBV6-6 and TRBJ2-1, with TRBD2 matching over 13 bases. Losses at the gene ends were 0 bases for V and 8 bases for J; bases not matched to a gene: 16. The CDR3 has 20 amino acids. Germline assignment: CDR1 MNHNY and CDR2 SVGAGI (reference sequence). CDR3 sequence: CASSYSIATSGGQGGDEQFF. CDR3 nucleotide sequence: TGTGCCAGCAGTTACTCGATTGCGACTAGCGGGGGGCAGGGAGGCGATGAGCAGTTCTTC.

The CDR3 reads CASSHGTTDTQYF. The CDR3, as DNA: TGTGCCAGCAGCCACGGGACCACAGATACGCAGTATTTT. This chain joins TRBV11-3 and TRBJ2-3; D may be TRBD1 or TRBD2 (5 bases each). CDR1 and CDR2 from the germline V gene are SGHNT and YENEEA. The CDR3 totals 13 residues. Deletions cut 5 bases from V and 2 bases from J, with 8 bases between.

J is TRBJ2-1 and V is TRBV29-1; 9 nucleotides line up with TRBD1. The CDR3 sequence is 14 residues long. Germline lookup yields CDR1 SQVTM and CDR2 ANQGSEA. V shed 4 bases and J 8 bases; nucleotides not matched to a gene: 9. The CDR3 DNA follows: TGCAGCGTTGTTGGGGACAGGGAAGGGGATGAGCAGTTCTTC. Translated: CSVVGDREGDEQFF.